The clone carrying this T cell receptor (beta chain) was counted between two and nine times. Its antigen is unidentified. This sample is part of a study of OX40 agonist ivuxolimab in advanced cancers. Study-wide results and limits: Expanded peripheral T cell antigen specificity was not determined. CD8+ T cells averaged more expanded clones than CD4+. In the 0.1-3.0 mg/kg groups, partial responders showed among the lowest expansion.

In germline, CDR1 is MGHRA, CDR2 YSYEKL. The CDR3 is made up of 13 amino acids. Trimming shortened V by 3 bases and J by 3 bases, and 7 bases separated the two germline ends. Systemic immunosuppression or autoimmune disease history was grounds to exclude patients. The method was immunoSEQ multiplex PCR; TCRdb's version includes in-frame clones alone and lacks a portion of them. The data hold 75,000 to 100,000 clones, with 65% to 90% observed a single time. The sequence came from an adult with an advanced solid tumor such as melanoma, head and neck, liver or kidney cancer. The sequences come from CD4+ or CD8+ T cells sorted from blood, collected in a trial of the OX40 agonist ivuxolimab. This sequence joins TRBV4-1 and TRBJ2-3; no reliable D call. The CDR3 sequence is CASSHPRTDTQYF. DNA for the CDR3: TGCGCCAGCAGCCACCCTAGAACAGATACGCAGTATTTT.